Presented here are 25 T cell receptor beta chains from one specimen sequenced in a study of blood T cell repertoires in COVID-19 (dated by TCRdb to 2020 to 2021). The method behind the library was the immunoSEQ multiplex PCR assay. As stored in TCRdb, this immuneACCESS dataset retains in-frame rearrangements with V and J assigned. A fraction of the clones does not appear; measured against another copy, unresolved V genes explain less than half of the discrepancy, and the remainder lacks a known reason. This sample comprises 100,000 to 150,000 clones, approximately 89% of them detected only once. Of the sample, around 3.2% is held by the ten largest clones. Source material: peripheral blood. These TCRs come from a woman older than 75 with COVID-19, enrolled during active disease.

V and J are TRBV6-5 and TRBJ2-1, with 12 nucleotides matching TRBD2. The J segment lost 7 bases and the V segment lost 4 bases, leaving 8 bases of the junction unmatched. Germline-derived CDR1 and CDR2 are MNHEY and SVGAGI. The CDR3 is 16 amino acids. The CDR3 DNA reads as TGTGCCAGCAGTTCGACTAGCGGGAGATTACATAATGAGCAGTTCTTC. It specifies CASSSTSGRLHNEQFF.

The CDR3: CASSLATSGRYEQYF. The CDR3 coding sequence is TGTGCCAGCAGCTTAGCGACTAGCGGGAGGTACGAGCAGTACTTC. The V call is TRBV7-8, the J call TRBJ2-7, with 13 bases that match TRBD2. This CDR3 has 15 amino acids. The V gene end was trimmed by 0 bases and the J gene end by 4 bases; junction bases not matched to a gene: 0. Germline V gene data show CDR1 as SGHVS and CDR2 as FQNEAQ.

A single count supports this clone. The rearrangement links TRBV5-6 to TRBJ1-2; possibly TRBD1 for D (6 bases). The V end lost 1 base, the J end lost 7 bases, and 20 bases lay between the germline ends. Germline loops: CDR1 SGHDT, CDR2 YYEEEE. CDR3 length: 16 residues. The CDR3: CASSLWGTSLLGGYTF. CDR3 bases: TGTGCCAGCAGCTTGTGGGGGACATCTCTGTTGGGTGGCTACACCTTC.

The gene calls are TRBV7-3 and TRBJ2-1, with TRBD2 matching over 8 bases. The germline V gene encodes CDR1 SGHTA and CDR2 FQGTGA. With V trimmed by 2 bases and J by 6 bases, 15 bases remained unmatched. This CDR3 comprises 18 residues. The CDR3 DNA is TGTGCCAGCAGCTTATTACCGAGCGGGAGTATGGGTGTCAATGAGCAGTTCTTC. It translates to CASSLLPSGSMGVNEQFF.

This clone was seen a few times. The chain combines TRBV7-2 with TRBJ1-2; 7 bases align to TRBD1. Looked up from germline, CDR1 is SGHTA and CDR2 is FQGNSA. The CDR3 sequence is 16 residues long. J was trimmed by 5 bases and V by 0 bases; bases with no gene match: 9. In nucleotides, the CDR3 is TGTGCCAGCAGCTTAGCGGGAAGACAGGGACTTTATGGCTACACCTTC. It is translated as CASSLAGRQGLYGYTF.

The V call is TRBV7-7, the J call TRBJ2-5; D may be TRBD2 (5 bases). The CDR3 spans 15 residues. Trimming took off 5 bases at V and 1 base at J, with 14 bases between the two ends. CDR1 is SSHAT, CDR2 FNYEAQ, per germline (reference sequence). CDR3 DNA sequence: TGTGCCAGCAGCCAAGACCCGGGATTCCAAGAGACCCAGTACTTC. Amino acids: CASSQDPGFQETQYF.

The CDR3: CASGLPGVSGDGYTF. DNA for the CDR3: TGTGCCAGCGGCCTCCCGGGGGTCTCGGGGGATGGCTACACCTTC. V gene TRBV28 combines with J gene TRBJ1-2; possible D gene TRBD1, 5 bases. The CDR3 has 15 amino acids. The V and J ends lost 8 bases and 6 bases respectively, with 22 bases between them. The germline V gene has CDR1 MDHEN and CDR2 SYDVKM.

The chain joins TRBV28 to TRBJ1-2; no definite D call. Germline V gives CDR1 MDHEN, CDR2 SYDVKM. The CDR3 spans 15 residues. Between the trimmed V and J ends, which lost 4 bases and 8 bases, there was a span of 20 bases. The CDR3 DNA reads as TGTGCCAGCAGTTCGGGTTTAAGGACTTTCTACGGCTACACCTTC. Protein sequence: CASSSGLRTFYGYTF.

The chain combines TRBV3-1 (or the pseudogene TRBV3-2) with TRBJ2-5, with 11 bases matching TRBD2. The germline CDR1 and CDR2 sequences are LGHDT and YNNKEL (reference sequence). The CDR3 totals 15 residues. Losses at the gene ends were 4 bases for V and 5 bases for J; bases not matched to a gene: 6. The CDR3 protein is CASSPTSGSGETQYF. The CDR3 region has the DNA TGTGCCAGCAGCCCAACTAGCGGGAGTGGTGAGACCCAGTACTTC.

The CDR3 DNA is TGCGCCAGCAGCCAAGATTACCGGGATGCTGGCGAGCAGTACTTC. Encoded protein: CASSQDYRDAGEQYF. V gene TRBV4-3 combines with J gene TRBJ2-7, with D possibly being TRBD2 (5 bases). Germline V gene data show CDR1 as LGHNA and CDR2 as YSLEER. V was shortened by 0 bases and J by 6 bases, with 15 bases between the two germline ends. The CDR3 runs 15 residues.

The chain couples TRBV7-2 to TRBJ2-5; TRBD1 matches at 8 bases. The CDR3 spans 13 residues. Germline V gene lookup returns CDR1 SGHTA and CDR2 FQGNSA. The V gene end was trimmed by 5 bases and the J gene end by 6 bases; junction bases not matched to a gene: 5. The CDR3 spells CASSLDRVKTQYF. The CDR3 region has the DNA TGTGCCAGCAGCCTGGACAGGGTAAAGACCCAGTACTTC. Filled out from reference TRBV7-2 and TRBJ2-5, the complete variable domain reads GAGVSQSPSNKVTEKGKDVELRCDPISGHTALYWYRQSLGQGLEFLIYFQGNSAPDKSGLPSDRFSAERTGGSVSTLTIQRTQQEDSAVYLCASSLDRVKTQYFGPGTRLLVL.

V gene TRBV5-1 combines with J gene TRBJ2-3; 7 bases line up with TRBD1. The germline gives CDR1 SGHRS, CDR2 YFSETQ. The CDR3 consists of 15 residues. V lost 0 bases and J lost 5; bases outside the gene matches: 6. CDR3 loop: CASSLGRQGVDTQYF. The CDR3 DNA is TGCGCCAGCAGCTTGGGTCGACAGGGCGTAGATACGCAGTATTTT. The entire variable domain, with the rest obtained from reference TRBV5-1 and TRBJ2-3, is as follows: KAGVTQTPRYLIKTRGQQVTLSCSPISGHRSVSWYQQTPGQGLQFLFEYFSETQRNKGNFPGRFSGRQFSNSRSEMNVSTLELGDSALYLCASSLGRQGVDTQYFGPGTRLTVL.

The gene calls are TRBV3-1 (or the pseudogene TRBV3-2) and TRBJ2-1; a possible D gene is TRBD2 (6 bases). V gave up 2 bases and J gave up 4 bases, with 9 bases separating them. The CDR3 is 14 amino acids. CDR1 and CDR2 (germline): LGHDT, YNNKEL (reference sequence). The CDR3 coding sequence is TGTGCCAGCAGCCAATTGGGACTTTACAATGAGCAGTTCTTC. It encodes CASSQLGLYNEQFF.

The chain uses TRBV20-1 and TRBJ2-7; D might be TRBD1 (5 bases). Trimming took off 3 bases at V and 5 bases at J, with 11 bases between the two ends. Germline CDR1 reads DFQATT; CDR2 reads SNEGSKA (reference sequence). The CDR3 spans 12 residues. CDR3 region: CSASRRGDEQYF. DNA for the CDR3: TGCAGTGCTAGTCGAAGGGGCGACGAGCAGTACTTC.

This clone occurred a few times. V and J are TRBV7-2 and TRBJ2-2; unclear D gene. This CDR3 has 13 residues. Germline values: CDR1 SGHTA, CDR2 FQGNSA. V lost 5 bases, J lost 5 bases, and 9 bases lay in between. The CDR3 protein is CASSTYGTGELFF. CDR3 sequence (DNA): TGTGCCAGCAGCACCTACGGGACCGGGGAGCTGTTTTTT.

The chain's CDR3 is CASISGSTDTQYF. CDR3 nucleotide sequence: TGTGCCAGCATCAGCGGGTCCACAGATACGCAGTATTTT. This chain links TRBV2 with TRBJ2-3, with D tentatively TRBD2 (6 bases). The V gene lost 7 bases and the J gene lost 2 bases, with 10 bases spanning the gap. The CDR3 length is 13 residues. CDR1 and CDR2 from the germline V gene are SNHLY and FYNNEI.

This clone was detected only once. The chain recombines TRBV13 with TRBJ1-1; maybe TRBD1 (5 bases). Trimming left V 5 bases short and J 1 base short, with 14 bases between. There are 15 residues in the CDR3. Germline V gene lookup returns CDR1 PRHDT and CDR2 FYEKMQ (reference sequence). The CDR3 nucleotides read TGTGCCAGCAGCAGGAGGGACCTAAAGAACACTGAAGCTTTCTTT. It encodes CASSRRDLKNTEAFF.

Only one count was recorded for this clone. The chain uses TRBV5-1 and TRBJ1-1, with 12 bases that match TRBD1. The germline CDR1 and CDR2 sequences are SGHRS and YFSETQ. J lost 3 bases, V lost 2 bases, and 8 bases had no gene match. The CDR3 runs 17 residues. CDR3 sequence (DNA): TGCGCCAGCAGCTTTGGCGGGACAGGGGGCGGGGACACTGAAGCTTTCTTT. Its protein product is CASSFGGTGGGDTEAFF.

The chain links TRBV28 to TRBJ2-5; perhaps TRBD2 as D (5 bases). Germline V gene sequence: CDR1 MDHEN, CDR2 SYDVKM. Trimming shortened V by 6 bases and J by 5 bases, and 19 bases separated the two germline ends. CDR3 length: 15 amino acids. The CDR3 loop is CASSPAVTGKETQYF. The CDR3 nucleotides read TGTGCCAGCAGCCCCGCCGTGACGGGAAAGGAGACCCAGTACTTC.

The chain links TRBV5-1 to TRBJ1-5; 9 positions agree with TRBD1. Trimming at V came to 0 bases and at J to 7 bases, leaving 5 bases not matched to a gene. This CDR3 has 15 amino acids. Germline V gene lookup returns CDR1 SGHRS and CDR2 YFSETQ. The DNA for the CDR3 is TGCGCCAGCAGCTTGGGGGGGGGACAGGGACAGCCCCAGCATTTT. It yields the protein CASSLGGGQGQPQHF.

V usage is TRBV3-1 (or the pseudogene TRBV3-2) and J usage is TRBJ1-1, with 10 bases lining up with TRBD1. Germline lookup yields CDR1 LGHDT and CDR2 YNNKEL (reference sequence). V trimming: 1 base; J trimming: 1 base; junction bases outside the gene matches: 3. The CDR3 is 16 residues long. CDR3 loop: CASSQGQGAGNTEAFF. CDR3 bases: TGTGCCAGCAGCCAAGGACAGGGGGCAGGGAACACTGAAGCTTTCTTT.

This rearrangement joins TRBV5-8 to TRBJ1-2; no clear D. The CDR3 consists of 12 residues. V shed 2 bases and J shed 5 bases, with 7 bases lying between them. Germline lookup yields CDR1 SGHTS and CDR2 YDEGEE. This chain's CDR3 is CASSFPGYGYTF. The CDR3 DNA follows: TGTGCCAGCAGCTTCCCGGGGTATGGCTACACCTTC. The full variable domain, rest sourced from reference TRBV5-8 and TRBJ1-2, is EAGVTQSPTHLIKTRGQQATLRCSPISGHTSVYWYQQALGLGLQFLLWYDEGEERNRGNFPPRFSGRQFPNYSSELNVNALELEDSALYLCASSFPGYGYTFGSGTRLTVV.

The V call is TRBV6-2 or TRBV6-3, the J call TRBJ2-3, with D perhaps TRBD2 (5 bases). The V end was cut by 2 bases, the J end by 1 base, with 10 bases between. The germline CDR1 and CDR2 sequences are MNHEY and SVGEGT. This CDR3 comprises 15 residues. DNA of the CDR3: TGTGCCAGCAGTTACGGGAGTATCCGCACAGATACGCAGTATTTT. Translation gives CASSYGSIRTDTQYF.

This clone was seen more than once but under ten times. The chain links TRBV18 to TRBJ2-2; 10 bases match TRBD1. The CDR3 loop spans 18 amino acids. V was pared by 5 bases and J by 5 bases, with 14 bases of the junction left unmatched. The germline V gene has CDR1 KGHSH and CDR2 LQKENI. The CDR3 DNA sequence: TGTGCCAGCTCAACGGACAGGGGGAACTACCAGCGGACCGGGGAGCTGTTTTTT. As protein: CASSTDRGNYQRTGELFF.

The chain carries TRBV11-2 and TRBJ1-4; 9 nucleotides match TRBD1. The length of the CDR3 is 18 residues. Germline trimming cut 4 bases from V and 0 bases from J; bases unmatched to any gene: 9. Germline CDR1 reads SGHAT; CDR2 reads FQNNGV. The CDR3, as DNA: TGTGCCAGCAGCTCGACTCCGGGACAGGGTGCAACTAATGAAAAACTGTTTTTT. Encoded protein: CASSSTPGQGATNEKLFF.